In this sample, the clone carrying this T cell receptor (beta chain) turned up many times. No antigen is known for it. Building the TCR beta libraries relied on iRepertoire HTBI primers, and CDR3 regions underwent Arm-PCR. TCRdb passed the multiplex PCR reads through MiXCR, listing each CDR3 protein once. The table includes 530,000 or so distinct CDR3 sequences, 15% to 20% detected once. This entry comes from a study of regulatory T cells in long-lasting Graves disease. General study results and limits: In persistent patients, shared public clonotypes (around 2,500) outnumbered those in new patients (966).

The time point here: newly diagnosed GD, antithyroid drugs for less than 3 months. The TCR library used RNA extracted from PBMCs. Germline loops: CDR1 SEHNR, CDR2 FQNEAQ (reference sequence). CDR3 length: 17 residues. V was cut by 1 base and J by 8 bases, with 21 bases left in between. This sample was shared with a second study, whose subject was T cells in Graves' hyperthyroidism and ophthalmopathy. That paper notes: It was considered stable Graves' hyperthyroidism when ophthalmopathy did not progress within 18 months. HTBI primers were employed in a first-round RT-PCR of the TCR CDR3.

Sequences were derived from peripheral blood mononuclear cells (PBMCs), sampled at new diagnosis, from a patient treated with antithyroid drugs. The chain combines TRBV7-9 with TRBJ2-1; a possible D gene is TRBD2 (5 bases). The receptor was derived from a man between 18 and 29 years old with Graves disease. CDR3 in amino acids: CASSLEPKRSLRHEQFF. CDR3 bases: TGTGCCAGCAGCTTAGAACCGAAGCGGAGCTTAAGGCATGAGCAGTTCTTC.